This T cell receptor beta chain comes out of a study of blood T cell repertoires in COVID-19. Across the whole study: The United States, Italy and Spain supplied acute and convalescent COVID-19 samples. From T cells, B-cell-depleted T cells, or PBMCs came the material, which was cDNA or gDNA.

This clone was counted between two and nine times. The CDR3 is 14 residues long. Germline V lookup: CDR1 SGHRS, CDR2 YFSETQ. The V segment lost 5 bases and the J segment 6 bases; nucleotides outside the gene matches: 9. Participants reported their clinical history, and cohort assignment relied on those reports. Clones were sequenced by immunoSEQ multiplex PCR, and TCRdb holds only the in-frame ones, with some missing. Of some 220,000 clones in the sample, 70% to 85% were seen once. The chain employs TRBV5-1 and TRBJ2-3, with 7 bases matching TRBD2. This receptor was obtained from a woman aged 40 to 55 with acute COVID-19. Sequencing input: PBMCs or T cells enriched from blood (not recorded which). Here the CDR3 reads CASRWAGEGDTQYF. The CDR3 nucleotides are TGCGCCAGCAGATGGGCGGGAGAGGGGGATACGCAGTATTTT.